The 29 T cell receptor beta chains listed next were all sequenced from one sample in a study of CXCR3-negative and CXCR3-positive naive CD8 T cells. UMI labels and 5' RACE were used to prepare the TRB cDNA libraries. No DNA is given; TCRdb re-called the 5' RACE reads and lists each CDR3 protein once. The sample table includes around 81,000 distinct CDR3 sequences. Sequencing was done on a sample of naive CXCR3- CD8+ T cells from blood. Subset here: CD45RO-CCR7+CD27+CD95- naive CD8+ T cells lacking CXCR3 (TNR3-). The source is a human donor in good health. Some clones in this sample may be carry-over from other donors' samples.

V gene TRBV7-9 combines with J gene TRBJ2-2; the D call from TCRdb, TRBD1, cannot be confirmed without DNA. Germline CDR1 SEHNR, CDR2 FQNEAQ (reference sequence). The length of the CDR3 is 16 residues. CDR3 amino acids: CASRYPSGTLTGELFF.

The CDR3 spells CASSSYRDGNTEAFF. This chain links TRBV28 with TRBJ1-1; TCRdb's D call of TRBD1 is untestable without DNA. The CDR3 length is 15 residues. CDR1 is MDHEN, CDR2 SYDVKM, per germline.

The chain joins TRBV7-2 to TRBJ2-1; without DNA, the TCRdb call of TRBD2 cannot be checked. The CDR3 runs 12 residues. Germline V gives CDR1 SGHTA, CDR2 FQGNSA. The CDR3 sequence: CASSWALREQFF.

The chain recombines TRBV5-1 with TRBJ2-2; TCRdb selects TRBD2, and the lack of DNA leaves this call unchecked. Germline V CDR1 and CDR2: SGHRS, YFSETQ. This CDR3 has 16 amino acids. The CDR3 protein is CASSKDLAANTGELFF.

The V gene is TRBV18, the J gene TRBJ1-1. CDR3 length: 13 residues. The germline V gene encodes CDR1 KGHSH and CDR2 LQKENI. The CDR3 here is CASSPPGTAEPFF.

This CDR3 reads CATSPRRTLRDTDTQYF. This chain uses TRBV15 with TRBJ2-3; TCRdb selects TRBD2, and the lack of DNA leaves this call unchecked. CDR3 size: 17 residues. Looked up from germline, CDR1 is LNHNV and CDR2 is YYDKDF (reference sequence).

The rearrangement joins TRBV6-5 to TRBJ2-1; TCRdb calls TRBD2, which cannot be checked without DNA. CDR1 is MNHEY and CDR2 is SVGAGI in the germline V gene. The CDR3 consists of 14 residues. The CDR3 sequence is CASSTPGGRNEQFF.

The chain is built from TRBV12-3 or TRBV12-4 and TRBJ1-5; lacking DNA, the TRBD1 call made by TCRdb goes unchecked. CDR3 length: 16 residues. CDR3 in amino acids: CASSLPGQGANQPQHF.

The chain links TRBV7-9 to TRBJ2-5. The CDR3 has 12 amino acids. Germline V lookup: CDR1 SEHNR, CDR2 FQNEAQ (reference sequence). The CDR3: CASSLYVETQYF.

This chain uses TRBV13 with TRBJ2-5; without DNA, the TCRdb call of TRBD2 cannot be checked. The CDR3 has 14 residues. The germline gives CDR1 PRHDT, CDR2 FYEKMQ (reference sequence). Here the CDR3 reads CASSLVREGETQYF.

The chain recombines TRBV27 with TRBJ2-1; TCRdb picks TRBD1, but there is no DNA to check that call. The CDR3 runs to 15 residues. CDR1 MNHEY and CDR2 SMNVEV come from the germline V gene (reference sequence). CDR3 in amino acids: CASSSDLDGNNEQFF.

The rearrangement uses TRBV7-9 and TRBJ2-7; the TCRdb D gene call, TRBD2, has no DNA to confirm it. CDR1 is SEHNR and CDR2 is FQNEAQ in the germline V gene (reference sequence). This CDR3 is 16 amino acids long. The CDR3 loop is CASSLAVGTSGIEQYF.

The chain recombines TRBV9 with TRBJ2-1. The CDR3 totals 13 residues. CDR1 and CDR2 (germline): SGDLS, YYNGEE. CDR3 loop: CASSVSRYNEQFF.

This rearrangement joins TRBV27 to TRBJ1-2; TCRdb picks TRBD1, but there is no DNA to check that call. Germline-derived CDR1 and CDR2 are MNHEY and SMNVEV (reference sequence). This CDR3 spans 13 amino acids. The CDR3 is CASSGQGDYGYTF.

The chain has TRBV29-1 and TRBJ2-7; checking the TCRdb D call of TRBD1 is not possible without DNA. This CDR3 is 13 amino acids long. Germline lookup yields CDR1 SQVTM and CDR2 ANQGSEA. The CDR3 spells CSVILPGAYEQYF.

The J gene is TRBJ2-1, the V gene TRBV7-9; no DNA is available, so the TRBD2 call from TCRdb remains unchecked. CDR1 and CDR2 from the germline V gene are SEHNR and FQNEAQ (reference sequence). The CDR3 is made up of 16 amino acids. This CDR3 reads CASSSATGQAYNEQFF.

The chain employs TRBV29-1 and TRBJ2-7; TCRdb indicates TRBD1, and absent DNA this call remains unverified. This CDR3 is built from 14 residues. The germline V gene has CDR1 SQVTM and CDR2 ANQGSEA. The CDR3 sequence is CSVDYRDRVFEQYF.

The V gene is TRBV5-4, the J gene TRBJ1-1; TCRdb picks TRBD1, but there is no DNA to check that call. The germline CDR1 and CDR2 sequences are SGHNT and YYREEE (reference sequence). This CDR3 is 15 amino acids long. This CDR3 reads CASSLGTEGNTEAFF. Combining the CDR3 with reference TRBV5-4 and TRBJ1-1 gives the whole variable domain ETGVTQSPTHLIKTRGQQVTLRCSSQSGHNTVSWYQQALGQGPQFIFQYYREEENGRGNFPPRFSGLQFPNYSSELNVNALELDDSALYLCASSLGTEGNTEAFFGQGTRLTVV.

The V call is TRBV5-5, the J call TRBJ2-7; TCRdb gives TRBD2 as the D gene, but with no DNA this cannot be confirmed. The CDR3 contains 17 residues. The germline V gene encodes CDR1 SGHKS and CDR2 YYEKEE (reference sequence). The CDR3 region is CASRHGLDDGVYYEQYF.

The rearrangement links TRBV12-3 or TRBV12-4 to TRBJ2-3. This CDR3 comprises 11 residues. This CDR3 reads CASMDRVAQYF.

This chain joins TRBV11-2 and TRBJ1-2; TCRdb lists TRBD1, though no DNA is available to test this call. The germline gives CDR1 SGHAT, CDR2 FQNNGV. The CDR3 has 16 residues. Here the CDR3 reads CASSILPLGHLGGYTF.

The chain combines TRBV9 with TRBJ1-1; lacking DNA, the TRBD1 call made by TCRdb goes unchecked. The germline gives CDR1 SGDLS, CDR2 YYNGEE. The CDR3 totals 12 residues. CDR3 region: CASSIPGPKAFF.

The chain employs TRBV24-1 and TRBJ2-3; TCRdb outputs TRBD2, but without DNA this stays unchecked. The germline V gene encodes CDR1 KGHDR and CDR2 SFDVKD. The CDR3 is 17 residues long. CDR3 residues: CATSDPPGLAGEDTQYF.

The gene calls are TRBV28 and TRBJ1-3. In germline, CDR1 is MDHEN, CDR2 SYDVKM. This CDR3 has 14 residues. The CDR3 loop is CASSTQQSGNTIYF.

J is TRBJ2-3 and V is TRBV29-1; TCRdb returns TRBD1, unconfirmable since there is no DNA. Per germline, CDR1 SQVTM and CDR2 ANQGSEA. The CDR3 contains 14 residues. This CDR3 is CSVEIRDRADTQYF.

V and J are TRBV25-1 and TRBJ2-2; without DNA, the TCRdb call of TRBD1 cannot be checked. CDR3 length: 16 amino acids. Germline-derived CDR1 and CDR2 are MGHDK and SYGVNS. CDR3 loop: CASSERGQGWAGELFF.

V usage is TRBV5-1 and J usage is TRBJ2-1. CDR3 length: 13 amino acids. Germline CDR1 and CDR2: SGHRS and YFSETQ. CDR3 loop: CASSSGQDNEQFF.

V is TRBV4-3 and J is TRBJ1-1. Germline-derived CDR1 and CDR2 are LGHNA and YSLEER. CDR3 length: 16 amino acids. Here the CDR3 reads CASSQRWVEGITEAFF.

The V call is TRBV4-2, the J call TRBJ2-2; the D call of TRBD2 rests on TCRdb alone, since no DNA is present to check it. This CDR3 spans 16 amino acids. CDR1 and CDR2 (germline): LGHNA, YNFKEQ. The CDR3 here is CASSQDAGGGTGELFF.